These 15 T cell receptor beta chains share one sample of origin, sequenced in a study of cytomegalovirus exposure and HLA in healthy donors. The PCR had 60 Vbeta and 13 Jbeta primers. Only in-frame clones appear in the TCRdb table, and some are missing; sequencing was by immunoSEQ multiplex PCR. This table has roughly 43,000 clones, roughly 60% appearing once. Sequenced input: PBMCs. The receptors shown here come from a human donor in good health.

The chain joins TRBV7-6 to TRBJ2-1, with a tentative D call TRBD1 (6 bases). Between the trimmed V and J ends, which lost 4 bases and 10 bases, there was a span of 11 bases. Germline lookup yields CDR1 SGHVS and CDR2 FNYEAQ. The CDR3 sequence is 12 residues long. This chain's CDR3 is CASSSSQGEQFF. The CDR3 DNA reads TGTGCCAGCAGCTCCTCGCAGGGGGAGCAGTTCTTC. Variable domain in full (rest from reference TRBV7-6 and TRBJ2-1): GAGVSQSPRYKVTKRGQDVALRCDPISGHVSLYWYRQALGQGPEFLTYFNYEAQQDKSGLPNDRFSAERPEGSISTLTIQRTEQRDSAMYRCASSSSQGEQFFGPGTRLTVL.

This clone has just a few counts. The rearrangement uses TRBV28 and TRBJ2-4; D is undetermined. The CDR3 is 14 amino acids. The germline V gene encodes CDR1 MDHEN and CDR2 SYDVKM. V was pared by 3 bases and J by 2 bases, with 8 bases between. The CDR3 is CASSLRLTKNIQYF. The CDR3 nucleotides are TGTGCCAGCAGTTTGCGGCTAACCAAAAACATTCAGTACTTC.

CDR3 region: CASSFEDSNQPQHF. The CDR3 coding sequence is TGTGCCAGCAGCTTCGAGGACAGTAATCAGCCCCAGCATTTT. The chain uses TRBV7-9 and TRBJ1-5; the D gene is possibly TRBD1 (6 bases). Trimming took 3 bases from V and 4 from J, leaving 10 bases between them. CDR1 SEHNR and CDR2 FQNEAQ come from the germline V gene (reference sequence). CDR3 length: 14 amino acids.

The chain has TRBV28 and TRBJ2-6; 7 positions match TRBD1. Germline CDR1 reads MDHEN; CDR2 reads SYDVKM. The CDR3 has 15 residues. The V segment lost 4 bases and the J segment 2 bases; nucleotides outside the gene matches: 2. In nucleotides, the CDR3 is TGTGCCAGCAGTTCCAGGGGGACTGGGGCCAACGTCCTGACTTTC. Translated, it gives CASSSRGTGANVLTF.

J is TRBJ2-7 and V is TRBV15; TRBD1 matches at 7 bases. V shed 0 bases and J 2 bases; nucleotides not matched to a gene: 4. Per the germline V gene, CDR1 is LNHNV and CDR2 is YYDKDF (reference sequence). The CDR3 has 15 residues. Here the CDR3 reads CATSREGTETYEQYF. CDR3 DNA: TGTGCCACCAGCAGAGAGGGGACAGAAACCTACGAGCAGTACTTC.

In this sample, this clone turned up a few times. The chain combines TRBV4-1 with TRBJ1-1; D is ambiguous. The V end was cut by 4 bases, the J end by 2 bases, with 17 bases between. Germline CDR1 is MGHRA and CDR2 is YSYEKL. CDR3 length: 16 amino acids. CDR3 DNA sequence: TGCGCCAGCAGCCGACCGAGGGCCAATCAAAACACTGAAGCTTTCTTT. This codes for CASSRPRANQNTEAFF.

The rearrangement joins TRBV7-9 to TRBJ1-5; perhaps TRBD1 as D (5 bases). This CDR3 has 13 residues. The germline V gene encodes CDR1 SEHNR and CDR2 FQNEAQ (reference sequence). V shed 7 bases and J shed 6 bases, with 13 bases lying between them. For the CDR3, the DNA is TGTGCCAGCACCCAAGGGGTGGGTCAGCCCCAGCATTTT. Translation gives CASTQGVGQPQHF.

In DNA form, the CDR3 reads TGTGCCAGCAGCCTCAGCGGGGGGACCTACGAGCAGTACTTC. It translates to CASSLSGGTYEQYF. The chain employs TRBV11-3 and TRBJ2-7, with 9 bases aligning to TRBD2. The V and J ends lost 5 bases and 2 bases, in that order; junction bases with no gene match: 4. The CDR3 is 14 amino acids. The germline V gene encodes CDR1 SGHNT and CDR2 YENEEA.

Notes on this clone: One end of the junction is discordant with germline, which a read error may explain. This rearrangement joins TRBV28 to TRBJ1-5, with D uncertain. Germline-derived CDR1 and CDR2 are MDHEN and SYDVKM. This CDR3 comprises 15 residues. The CDR3: CASSFAGYSNQPQHF. In DNA form, the CDR3 reads TGTGCCAGCAGTTTTGCGGGATATAGCAATCAACCCCAGCATTTT.

This clone turned up a few times. The V and J genes are TRBV5-1 and TRBJ2-7; no firm D call. Germline V CDR1 and CDR2: SGHRS, YFSETQ. The V end was cut by 4 bases, the J end by 2 bases, with 7 bases between. The CDR3 runs 12 residues. This CDR3 is CASSIDTYEQYF. The CDR3 nucleotides read TGCGCCAGCAGCATAGACACCTACGAGCAGTACTTC.

This chain uses TRBV5-8 with TRBJ2-6, with a possible D match to TRBD1 (6 bases). This CDR3 region has 15 residues. Trimming removed 4 bases at V and 4 bases at J, with 12 bases between. CDR1 is SGHTS, CDR2 YDEGEE, per germline. CDR3 nucleotides: TGTGCCAGCAGCCCCAGGGGTGCCGGGGCCAACGTCCTGACTTTC. Its translation is CASSPRGAGANVLTF.

In its sample, this clone was seen a few times. The gene calls are TRBV28 and TRBJ2-6, with a possible D match to TRBD2 (6 bases). This CDR3 has 15 amino acids. CDR1 and CDR2 from the germline V gene are MDHEN and SYDVKM. V lost 3 bases and J 3 bases, leaving 9 bases between the germline ends. CDR3 in amino acids: CASSFWRGGANVLTF. In DNA form, the CDR3 reads TGTGCCAGCAGTTTCTGGAGGGGTGGGGCCAACGTCCTGACTTTC.

This chain links TRBV7-2 with TRBJ2-1, with D tentatively TRBD1 (5 bases). This CDR3 contains 15 residues. CDR1 is SGHTA, CDR2 FQGNSA, per germline. With 4 bases removed from V and 0 bases from J, the gap between germline ends came to 10 bases. As DNA, the CDR3 is TGTGCCAGCAGCTCAGTAGACAGCTCCTACAATGAGCAGTTCTTC. Its translation: CASSSVDSSYNEQFF.

The table lists this clone with a few counts. The chain employs TRBV28 and TRBJ2-7; a possible D gene is TRBD2 (7 bases). The V and J ends lost 3 bases and 6 bases respectively, with 15 bases between them. In germline, CDR1 is MDHEN, CDR2 SYDVKM. CDR3 length: 14 residues. The CDR3 DNA follows: TGTGCCAGCAGTTTTCGAGGGGGGGTTTCCGAGCAGTACTTC. This translates into CASSFRGGVSEQYF. Full variable domain (missing parts from reference TRBV28 and TRBJ2-7): DVKVTQSSRYLVKRTGEKVFLECVQDMDHENMFWYRQDPGLGLRLIYFSYDVKMKEKGDIPEGYSVSREKKERFSLILESASTNQTSMYLCASSFRGGVSEQYFGPGTRLTVT.

CDR3 region: CASSLTRGMNTEAFF. The CDR3 DNA follows: TGTGCCAGCTCCCTTACCCGGGGGATGAACACTGAAGCTTTCTTT. V and J are TRBV18 and TRBJ1-1; a weak D match, TRBD1 (5 bases). Trimming took 6 bases from V and 0 from J, leaving 14 bases between them. Germline V gene data show CDR1 as KGHSH and CDR2 as LQKENI. The CDR3 has 15 residues. Looking up the rest from reference TRBV18 and TRBJ1-1 gives the full variable domain: NAGVMQNPRHLVRRRGQEARLRCSPMKGHSHVYWYRQLPEEGLKFMVYLQKENIIDESGMPKERFSAEFPKEGPSILRIQQVVRGDSAAYFCASSLTRGMNTEAFFGQGTRLTVV.